This record covers a single TCR beta chain. Its target antigen remains unknown. No qualities accompany the bases; no much larger clone lies one base away. Using the deep immunoSEQ assay, TCR CDR3 regions were amplified from genomic DNA by multiplex PCR. For each cell subset, the extracted genomic DNA was distributed evenly across all wells of several immunoSEQ 96-well plates, and each plate served as one replicate. For sorted subsets, 200 to 250 ng of genomic DNA, equivalent to 25,000 to 35,000 T cell genomes, went into each replicate PCR. Purified libraries were quantified with a Qubit 3.0 fluorometer, sized on a Bioanalyzer 2100, and re-quantified with the KAPA Library Quantification kit. A separate single-read 150-cycle Illumina NextSeq 550 flow cell was used to sequence each immunoSEQ 96-well plate. In the source study's methods: Because the immunoSEQ output held only junctional sequences and lacked quality scores, the filtering could not match the filtering applied to full-length reads. Sequences were annotated with PyIR, a Python wrapper for IgBLAST v1.9, using IMGT germline references to assign V/J genes and CDR3. Reads with weak V/J assignments (E-value above 1e-6), missing CDR3, stop codons, out-of-frame junctions, or ambiguous translated residues were removed. V3J clonotypes were defined as sequences sharing an identical inferred V gene, J gene, and CDR3 amino acid sequence. To compute the percentage overlap between repertoires, the number of shared unique clonotypes was divided by the size of the smaller repertoire. RTK rarefaction, the Chao1 estimator, and Recon v2.1 estimates of unobserved clonotypes were used to assess repertoire richness. Generation probabilities were computed with OLGA for all TCRbeta clonotypes obtained by the gDNA method from several donors. The clones in this table, taken by TCRdb from immuneACCESS, are in-frame only. Not every clone is retained; where verified, under half of the shortfall comes from an unresolved V gene, and the cause of the rest is unknown. For V, J and clone size, that table is used; D and trimming come from the DNA. In this sample the table shows hundreds of thousands of clones, 90% to 97% of which occur a single time. The ten most abundant clones make up 0.11% of the sample.

CD8 naive samples were obtained by positive selection for CCR7 among CD45RO-negative cells, yielding a CD45RA+CCR7+ population from which TemRA cells were excluded. The donors were healthy, HIV-negative adults who had no recently reported acute infections or vaccinations. Only Caucasian adults living in Nashville, Tennessee, USA were represented among the donors. After blood collection by leukapheresis, PBMCs were isolated using Ficoll-Histopaque density gradient centrifugation and then cryopreserved in the vapor phase of liquid nitrogen. Analytical flow cytometry was used to check the purity and quantity of each magnetically sorted T cell population. From each sorted fraction, genomic DNA was isolated and quantified by UV absorbance on a Nanodrop 2000c. The data were obtained in a study of shared clonotypes between healthy human individuals (dated by TCRdb to 2019 to 2021). About the full investigation: The cohort included three men and a couple of women between 18 and 49 years of age. For each donor, CD4 naive and CD4 memory were each run on three plates, CD8 naive on two plates, and CD8 memory on one plate. Blood TCR repertoires of 5 or 6 healthy adults were deeply sequenced to estimate repertoire size and the extent of clonotype sharing between individuals. To increase sequencing depth and limit assay-specific biases, different laboratories used diverse techniques to prepare libraries and sequence TCR repertoires. Each donor's leukapheresis produced roughly between roughly 0.85 and 9.5 billion PBMCs. Study-wide findings and limitations: Larger estimated clonotype richness was generally found for naive subsets than for memory subsets. Incomplete sequencing was indicated by rarefaction of sorted-subset datasets, despite the large sequencing depth. Clonotypes shared by all four sorted-subset donors showed higher generation probabilities than non-shared clonotypes. Sampling was restricted to blood, and TCR repertoires in tissue are likely to differ from TCR repertoires in blood. Across four donors, about 5.2% of naive CD4, around 3.3% of naive CD8, 2.3% of memory CD4, and 0.4% to 0.45% of memory CD8 clonotypes were shared. The small number of donors limited the genetic and exposure-history diversity represented. Based on pairwise subsampling, the degree of clonotype sharing among donors was expected to be affected by sequencing depth.

The CDR3 runs 14 residues from the cysteine to the phenylalanine. Only the CDR3 DNA is retained, 42 bases long and in frame from the first base. The germline V gene (reference sequence) provides CDR1 SGHNT and CDR2 YYREEE. V loses 2 bases, J loses 6 bases, and the germline ends lie 14 bases apart. The sequencing input was naive CD8+ T cells sorted from blood. The cell subset or site label, as the study defines it: CD45RA+CCR7+. This TCR came from a woman under 40 in good health. The rearranged chain carries TRBV5-4 and TRBJ1-1; the D gene lacks a confident call. The CDR3: CASSFLGGIAEAFF. In nucleotide form, the sequence is TGTGCCAGCAGCTTTCTGGGCGGGATCGCTGAAGCTTTCTTT.